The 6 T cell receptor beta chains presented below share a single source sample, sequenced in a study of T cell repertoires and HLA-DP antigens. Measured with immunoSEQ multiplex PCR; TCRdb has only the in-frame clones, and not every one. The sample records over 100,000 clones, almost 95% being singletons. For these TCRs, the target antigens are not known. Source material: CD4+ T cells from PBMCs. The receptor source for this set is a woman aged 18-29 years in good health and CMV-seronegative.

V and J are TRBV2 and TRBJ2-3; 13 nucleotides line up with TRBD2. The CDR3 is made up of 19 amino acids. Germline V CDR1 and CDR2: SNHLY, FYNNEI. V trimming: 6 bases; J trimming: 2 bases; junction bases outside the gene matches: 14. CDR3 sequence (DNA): TGTGCCAGCAGGAAACTAGCGGGAGGGTCCCTGAGAAACACAGATACGCAGTATTTT. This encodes CASRKLAGGSLRNTDTQYF.

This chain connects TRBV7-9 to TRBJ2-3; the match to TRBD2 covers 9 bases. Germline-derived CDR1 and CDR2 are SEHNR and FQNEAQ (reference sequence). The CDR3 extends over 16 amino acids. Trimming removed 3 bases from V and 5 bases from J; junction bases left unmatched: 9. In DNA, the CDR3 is TGTGCCAGCAGCTTTTATAATCTAGCGGGGTTAGATACGCAGTATTTT. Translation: CASSFYNLAGLDTQYF.

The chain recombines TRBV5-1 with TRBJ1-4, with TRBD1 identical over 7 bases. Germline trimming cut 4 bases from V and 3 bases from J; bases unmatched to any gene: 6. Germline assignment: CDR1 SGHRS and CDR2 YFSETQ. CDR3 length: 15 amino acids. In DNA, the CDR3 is TGCGCCAGCAGCCTCAAGGGGGCGGCTAATGAAAAACTGTTTTTT. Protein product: CASSLKGAANEKLFF.

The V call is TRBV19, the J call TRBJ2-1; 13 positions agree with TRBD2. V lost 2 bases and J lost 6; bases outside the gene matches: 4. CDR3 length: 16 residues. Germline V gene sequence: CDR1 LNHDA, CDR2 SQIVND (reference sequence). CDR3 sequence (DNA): TGTGCCAGTAGTATATTGAGACTAGCGGGGGGCAATGAGCAGTTCTTC. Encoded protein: CASSILRLAGGNEQFF.

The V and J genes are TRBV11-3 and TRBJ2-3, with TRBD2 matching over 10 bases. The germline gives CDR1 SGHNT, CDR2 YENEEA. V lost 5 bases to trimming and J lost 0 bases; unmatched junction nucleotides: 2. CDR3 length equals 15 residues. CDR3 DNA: TGTGCCAGCAGCCGTAGCGGGGGGAGCACAGATACGCAGTATTTT. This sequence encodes CASSRSGGSTDTQYF.

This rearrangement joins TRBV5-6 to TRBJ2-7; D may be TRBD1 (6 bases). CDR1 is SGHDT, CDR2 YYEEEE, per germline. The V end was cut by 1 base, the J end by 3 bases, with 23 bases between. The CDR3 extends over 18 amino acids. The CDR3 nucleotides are TGTGCCAGCAGCTTGAGCTACGAGGGGGAATTGAGGGACTACGAGCAGTACTTC. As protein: CASSLSYEGELRDYEQYF.